This T cell receptor (beta chain) was obtained from a study of blood T cell repertoires in COVID-19. Across the whole study: From the United States, Italy and Spain came samples of acute and convalescent COVID-19. The analysed material was cDNA or gDNA that came from T cells, B-cell-depleted T cells, or PBMCs.

V was clipped by 1 base and J by 4 bases; unmatched bases: 2. The CDR3 runs to 15 residues. Germline loops: CDR1 SGHVS, CDR2 FNYEAQ. In its sample, this clone ranks as medium-sized. Data came from immunoSEQ multiplex PCR; TCRdb stores just in-frame clones and leaves some out. Of 200,000 to 250,000 clones listed, about 91% were seen once; the top ten hold 0.95% to 1.5%. The sequence was collected from a man aged 30 to 45 with acute or convalescent COVID-19. Sequencing input: peripheral blood. The chain is built from TRBV7-6 and TRBJ2-2, with TRBD2 identical over 8 bases. This CDR3 is CASSLGTSSTGELFF. The CDR3 DNA is TGTGCCAGCAGCTTAGGGACTAGCTCCACCGGGGAGCTGTTTTTT.